The clone carrying this T cell receptor (beta chain) has only a few counts. This specimen belongs to a study of blood T cells in healthy people across ages. A second PCR of about 7 to 12 cycles used a sample-barcoded 5' primer and a J-beta primer mix. MiXCR, applied by TCRdb to the 5' RACE reads, yields one record per CDR3 protein. The table includes hundreds of thousands of distinct CDR3 sequences, 20% to 25% detected once. Germline CDR1 and CDR2: WNHNN and SYGVQD (reference sequence). The CDR3 has 14 amino acids. Deletions cut 6 bases from V and 1 base from J, with 12 bases between. These same data were also listed under a study on T cells of mothers and their children.

The sample taken for sequencing was blood. This sequence was found in a boy under 18 in good health. This chain links TRBV10-1 with TRBJ2-5; a possible D gene is TRBD1 (6 bases). CDR3 DNA: TGCGCCAGCAGCGGGACACGCATCCAAGAGACCCAGTACTTC. Amino acids: CASSGTRIQETQYF.